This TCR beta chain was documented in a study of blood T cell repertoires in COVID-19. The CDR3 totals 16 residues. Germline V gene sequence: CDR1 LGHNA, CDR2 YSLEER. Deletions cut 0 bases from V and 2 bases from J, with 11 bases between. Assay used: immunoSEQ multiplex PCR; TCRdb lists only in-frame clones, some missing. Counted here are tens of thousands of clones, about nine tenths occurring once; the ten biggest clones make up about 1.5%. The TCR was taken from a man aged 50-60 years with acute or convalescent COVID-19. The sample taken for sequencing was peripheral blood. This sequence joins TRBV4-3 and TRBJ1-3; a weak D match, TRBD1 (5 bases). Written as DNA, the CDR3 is TGCGCCAGCAGCCAAGATCTTAGGGGTCCTGGAAACACCATATATTTT. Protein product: CASSQDLRGPGNTIYF.